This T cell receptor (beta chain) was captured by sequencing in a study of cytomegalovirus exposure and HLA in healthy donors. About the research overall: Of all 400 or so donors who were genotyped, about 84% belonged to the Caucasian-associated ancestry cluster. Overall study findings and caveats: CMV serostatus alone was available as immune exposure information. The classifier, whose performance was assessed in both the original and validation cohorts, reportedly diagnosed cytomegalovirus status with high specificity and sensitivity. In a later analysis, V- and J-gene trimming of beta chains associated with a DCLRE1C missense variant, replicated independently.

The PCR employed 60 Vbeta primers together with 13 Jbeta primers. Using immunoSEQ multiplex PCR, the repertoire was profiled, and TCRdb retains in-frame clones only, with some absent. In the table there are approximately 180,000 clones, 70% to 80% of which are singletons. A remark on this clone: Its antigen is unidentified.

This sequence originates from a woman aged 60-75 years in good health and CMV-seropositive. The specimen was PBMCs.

Here the CDR3 reads CASRLPNRGAEQYF. In DNA form, the CDR3 reads TGTGCCAGCAGGTTACCCAACAGGGGCGCCGAGCAGTACTTC. The chain couples TRBV28 to TRBJ2-7, with 7 bases matching TRBD1. There are 14 residues in the CDR3. Germline lookup yields CDR1 MDHEN and CDR2 SYDVKM. Unmatched junction bases numbered 11, after V lost 6 bases and J lost 6 bases.